This T cell receptor beta chain was profiled in a study of patients and donors after allogeneic stem cell transplantation. This clonotype was counted a few times. TCRdb called the RT-PCR reads again in MiXCR, with one record for every CDR3 protein. Of approximately 410,000 distinct CDR3 sequences in the sample, 16% were seen once. CDR1 is SEHNR and CDR2 is FQNEAQ in the germline V gene (reference sequence). This CDR3 region has 15 residues. Trimming took 3 bases from V and 4 from J; bases not matched to a gene: 5. Input material: blood, either unsorted or a sorted T cell fraction (not recorded which). V gene TRBV7-9 combines with J gene TRBJ2-3; TRBD2 aligns across 9 bases. The TCR was taken from a human donor who was either an allogeneic HSCT recipient or a stem cell or donor lymphocyte infusion donor (not recorded which). It is not recorded whose cells these are; they may come from a transplant donor. CDR3 protein: CASSFGLANSDTQYF. CDR3 DNA sequence: TGTGCCAGCAGCTTCGGACTAGCGAATTCAGATACGCAGTATTTT. The whole variable domain, filled in from reference TRBV7-9 and TRBJ2-3, reads DTGVSQNPRHKITKRGQNVTFRCDPISEHNRLYWYRQTLGQGPEFLTYFQNEAQLEKSRLLSDRFSAERPKGSFSTLEIQRTEQGDSAMYLCASSFGLANSDTQYFGPGTRLTVL.